This is a list of T cell receptor beta chains from one sample in a study of identifying expanded T cells in peripheral blood. The data were produced by immunoSEQ multiplex PCR, yet TCRdb's version contains in-frame clones alone and is incomplete. The table shows about 58,000 clones, with around 90% occurring only once. Sequencing was performed on blood. The receptors were gathered from a person aged 18 to 75 in good health. Both conserved end residues are part of each CDR3. A D gene is named only where the DNA matches it firmly. Some rows mark clone size as missing; the rest say once, few, many or name a class of expanded clone.

D gene: -
clone size: -
V gene: TRBV19
J gene: TRBJ1-1
CDR3 protein: CASNVSGRGKNTEAFF
CDR3 DNA: TGTGCCAGTAATGTCTCGGGACGTGGGAAGAACACTGAAGCTTTCTTT

D gene: TRBD1
clone size: -
V gene: TRBV10-3
J gene: TRBJ2-7
CDR3 protein: CAISIQGIEQYF
CDR3 DNA: TGTGCCATCAGCATACAGGGGATCGAGCAGTACTTC

D gene: TRBD1
clone size: -
V gene: TRBV29-1
J gene: TRBJ1-3
CDR3 protein: CSVQKTGQGAIGNTIYF
CDR3 DNA: TGCAGCGTGCAAAAAACGGGACAGGGGGCGATTGGAAACACCATATATTTT

D gene: -
clone size: -
V gene: TRBV7-2
J gene: TRBJ2-2
CDR3 protein: CASSPSPGTNTGELFF
CDR3 DNA: TGTGCCAGCAGCCCGAGTCCGGGTACGAACACCGGGGAGCTGTTTTTT

D gene: TRBD1
clone size: -
V gene: TRBV18
J gene: TRBJ1-1
CDR3 protein: CASSPFAPGGGYTEAFF
CDR3 DNA: TGTGCCAGCTCACCATTCGCGCCAGGGGGCGGGTACACTGAAGCTTTCTTT

D gene: -
clone size: -
V gene: TRBV4-3
J gene: TRBJ1-3
CDR3 protein: CASSQDRGGGNTIYF
CDR3 DNA: TGCGCCAGCAGCCAAGATCGAGGTGGTGGAAACACCATATATTTT

D gene: -
clone size: -
V gene: TRBV9
J gene: TRBJ1-5
CDR3 protein: CASSVDGQNNQPQHF
CDR3 DNA: TGTGCCAGCAGCGTAGATGGACAGAACAATCAGCCCCAGCATTTT

D gene: -
clone size: -
V gene: TRBV5-1
J gene: TRBJ2-1
CDR3 protein: CASRDTGSSYNEQFF
CDR3 DNA: TGCGCCAGCAGGGACACAGGGAGCTCCTACAATGAGCAGTTCTTC

D gene: TRBD2
clone size: -
V gene: TRBV4-2
J gene: TRBJ2-1
CDR3 protein: CASSRGLDFYNEQFF
CDR3 DNA: TGTGCCAGCAGCCGCGGACTAGACTTTTACAATGAGCAGTTCTTC

D gene: -
clone size: -
V gene: TRBV18
J gene: TRBJ2-7
CDR3 protein: CASSPGFGAGIEQYF
CDR3 DNA: TGTGCCAGCTCACCAGGATTCGGGGCGGGGATCGAGCAGTACTTC

D gene: TRBD2
clone size: -
V gene: TRBV28
J gene: TRBJ2-5
CDR3 protein: CASTPSNGRDYQETQYF
CDR3 DNA: TGTGCCAGCACTCCATCCAACGGGAGGGACTACCAAGAGACCCAGTACTTC

D gene: TRBD1
clone size: -
V gene: TRBV2
J gene: TRBJ2-5
CDR3 protein: CASSVTGGAGETQYF
CDR3 DNA: TGTGCCAGCAGTGTGACAGGGGGCGCAGGGGAGACCCAGTACTTC

D gene: TRBD1
clone size: -
V gene: TRBV12-5
J gene: TRBJ1-5
CDR3 protein: CASGWVRDRGLSDQPQHF
CDR3 DNA: TGTGCTAGTGGTTGGGTCCGGGACAGGGGACTTTCGGATCAGCCCCAGCATTTT

D gene: -
clone size: -
V gene: TRBV7-6
J gene: TRBJ2-2
CDR3 protein: CASSPRAGRTGELFF
CDR3 DNA: TGTGCCAGCAGCCCGCGTGCGGGCCGGACCGGGGAGCTGTTTTTT

D gene: -
clone size: -
V gene: TRBV27
J gene: TRBJ1-4
CDR3 protein: CASSFSGFEKLFF
CDR3 DNA: TGTGCCAGCAGTTTCTCTGGGTTTGAAAAACTGTTTTTT

D gene: -
clone size: -
V gene: TRBV28
J gene: TRBJ1-5
CDR3 protein: CASRDLFPHQPQHF
CDR3 DNA: TGTGCCAGCAGGGACCTTTTTCCCCATCAGCCCCAGCATTTT

D gene: TRBD2
clone size: -
V gene: TRBV14
J gene: TRBJ2-7
CDR3 protein: CASSRPSGGLYEQYF
CDR3 DNA: TGTGCCAGCAGCCGTCCTAGCGGGGGACTCTACGAGCAGTACTTC

D gene: -
clone size: once
V gene: TRBV4-1
J gene: TRBJ2-2
CDR3 protein: CASSRRQNTGELFF
CDR3 DNA: TGCGCCAGCAGTAGAAGACAGAACACCGGGGAGCTGTTTTTT

D gene: TRBD1
clone size: -
V gene: TRBV4-2
J gene: TRBJ1-1
CDR3 protein: CASSQGSLGTGISEAFF
CDR3 DNA: TGTGCCAGCAGCCAAGGTTCCCTGGGGACAGGTATCTCTGAAGCTTTCTTT

D gene: -
clone size: -
V gene: TRBV4-2
J gene: TRBJ2-4
CDR3 protein: CASSQDGGAGTKNIQYF
CDR3 DNA: TGTGCCAGCAGCCAAGATGGGGGGGCAGGAACCAAAAACATTCAGTACTTC

D gene: TRBD2
clone size: -
V gene: TRBV28
J gene: TRBJ2-1
CDR3 protein: CASSFPPGGLAGVYEQFF
CDR3 DNA: TGTGCCAGCAGTTTCCCTCCCGGTGGACTAGCGGGAGTCTATGAGCAGTTCTTC

D gene: TRBD1
clone size: -
V gene: TRBV19
J gene: TRBJ1-5
CDR3 protein: CASSLDRGRTQPQHF
CDR3 DNA: TGTGCCAGTAGCCTTGACAGGGGGCGGACTCAGCCCCAGCATTTT

D gene: -
clone size: -
V gene: TRBV7-2
J gene: TRBJ2-3
CDR3 protein: CASSIGGWSGPLRDTQYF
CDR3 DNA: TGTGCCAGCAGCATTGGGGGTTGGAGCGGGCCCTTGCGGGATACGCAGTATTTT

D gene: TRBD1
clone size: -
V gene: TRBV28
J gene: TRBJ2-7
CDR3 protein: CASSFLLGQGAYEQYF
CDR3 DNA: TGTGCCAGCAGTTTCCTCCTGGGACAGGGGGCCTACGAGCAGTACTTC

D gene: -
clone size: -
V gene: TRBV9
J gene: TRBJ2-7
CDR3 protein: CASSVSPSGSAYEQYF
CDR3 DNA: TGTGCCAGCAGCGTCTCACCGTCCGGGTCGGCCTACGAGCAGTACTTC

D gene: -
clone size: -
V gene: TRBV19
J gene: TRBJ1-1
CDR3 protein: CASSPRGEHWNTEAFF
CDR3 DNA: TGTGCCAGTAGTCCCAGAGGGGAACACTGGAACACTGAAGCTTTCTTT

D gene: -
clone size: -
V gene: TRBV5-4
J gene: TRBJ2-2
CDR3 protein: CASSYRLGDTGELFF
CDR3 DNA: TGTGCCAGCAGTTACAGGTTAGGGGACACCGGGGAGCTGTTTTTT

D gene: -
clone size: -
V gene: TRBV12-5
J gene: TRBJ1-5
CDR3 protein: CASGLSWSQPQHF
CDR3 DNA: TGTGCTAGTGGTTTGTCTTGGAGTCAGCCCCAGCATTTT

D gene: TRBD2
clone size: -
V gene: TRBV5-6
J gene: TRBJ2-4
CDR3 protein: CASSPGLAGGPPKNIQYF
CDR3 DNA: TGTGCCAGCAGCCCGGGACTAGCGGGGGGGCCTCCCAAAAACATTCAGTACTTC

D gene: TRBD2
clone size: -
V gene: TRBV5-5
J gene: TRBJ2-7
CDR3 protein: CASSLIGLAGPLLSYEQYF
CDR3 DNA: TGTGCCAGCAGCTTGATCGGACTAGCGGGACCTCTGTTATCCTACGAGCAGTACTTC

D gene: -
clone size: -
V gene: TRBV10-3
J gene: TRBJ1-1
CDR3 protein: CAISAGPGHGMNTEAFF
CDR3 DNA: TGTGCCATCAGTGCCGGACCGGGCCACGGGATGAACACTGAAGCTTTCTTT

D gene: -
clone size: -
V gene: TRBV2
J gene: TRBJ1-3
CDR3 protein: CASSSPGTPSGNTIYF
CDR3 DNA: TGTGCCAGCAGTTCCCCCGGGACACCTTCTGGAAACACCATATATTTT

D gene: -
clone size: -
V gene: TRBV10-3
J gene: TRBJ1-1
CDR3 protein: CAISDDPRHTEAFF
CDR3 DNA: TGTGCCATCAGTGACGACCCCCGGCACACTGAAGCTTTCTTT

D gene: TRBD1
clone size: -
V gene: TRBV18
J gene: TRBJ1-1
CDR3 protein: CASSPLQGAGEAFF
CDR3 DNA: TGTGCCAGCTCACCCTTACAGGGGGCCGGTGAAGCTTTCTTT

D gene: -
clone size: few
V gene: TRBV11-2
J gene: TRBJ1-3
CDR3 protein: CASSLYGGNTIYF
CDR3 DNA: TGTGCCAGCAGCTTATACGGGGGAAACACCATATATTTT